This T cell receptor beta chain appears in the sequencing data of a study of tumor and adjacent non-tumor tissue in lung cancer. Study as a whole: Samples averaged roughly 4.2 million productive TCRbeta reads each.

No cell sorting was done before RNA was extracted from the tissue. More than 3 cm separated this lung sample from the edge of the tumor. Donors were chemotherapy-naive, newly diagnosed lung cancer surgical patients in China, August–late 2014. Study findings and constraints: Higher tumor TCR diversity was associated with shorter survival.

This clonotype has at least ten counts. The target antigen is unknown. Three rounds of nested PCR, following a modified ARM-PCR protocol, produced the TCRbeta library. One entry per CDR3 protein, called by TCRdb with MiXCR from the multiplex PCR reads. The sample has more than 85,000 distinct CDR3 sequences; over 55% are singletons. The V gene end was trimmed by 5 bases and the J gene end by 6 bases; junction bases not matched to a gene: 12. The CDR3 totals 16 residues. CDR1 is SGHAT, CDR2 FQNNGV, per germline. Sequencing was carried out using distant non-tumor lung tissue. The chain combines TRBV11-2 with TRBJ2-2; 7 bases map to TRBD2. The TCR was taken from a man aged 25 to 40 with non-small cell lung cancer. CDR3 DNA sequence: TGTGCCAGCAGCCTAATACGTACTAGCGTCGCCGGGGAGCTGTTTTTT. This translates into CASSLIRTSVAGELFF.